The clone carrying this T cell receptor beta chain was seen at least ten times. Its matching antigen is unknown. One entry per CDR3 protein results from TCRdb running MiXCR on the reads. The table records 650,000 to 850,000 distinct CDR3 sequences, approximately 32% of them present only once. This entry is derived from a study of T cell repertoires in cytomegalovirus infection. For the study at large: Through public TCR beta signatures, both CMV infection and matching HLA type were indicated. Whole-study findings and limits: Individuals carrying CMV plus the relevant HLA were identified by cumulative frequency of public TCR beta families. Across the ex vivo response, the dominant clonotypes were HLA-C-restricted CMV-specific TCR beta clonotypes.

The CDR3 spans 16 residues. The V and J ends lost 5 bases and 4 bases respectively, with 18 bases between them. Here the sequenced sample was cultured CD8+ T cells from PBMCs, taken from culture after CMV antigen stimulation. The sequence derives from a human donor in good health (CMV status not recorded). Some clones in this sample may be carry-over from other donors' samples. The genes are TRBV12-3 or TRBV12-4 and TRBJ1-3, with D possibly being TRBD1 (6 bases). CDR3 in DNA: TGTGCCAGCAGTCCCGTAAGGAGGGGGGACGGAAACACCATATATTTT. Protein: CASSPVRRGDGNTIYF.